This T cell receptor (beta chain) came from a study of control samples from healthy donors and cancer patients. This clone occurred a few times. With 5 bases clipped from V and 5 bases from J, the junction kept 5 bases outside the gene matches. Germline assignment: CDR1 SNHLY and CDR2 FYNNEI. This CDR3 has 14 amino acids. TCRdb's copy holds only in-frame clones and misses some; the assay was immunoSEQ multiplex PCR. The sample holds about 92,000 clones, around 80% seen once. This sequence was found in a woman aged 55-69 years in good health. The sample was blood. The chain links TRBV2 to TRBJ2-2; 7 bases align to TRBD2. CDR3 residues: CASSSNGGTGELFF. CDR3 DNA sequence: TGTGCCAGCAGTTCTAACGGGGGGACCGGGGAGCTGTTTTTT.